The rows below give T cell receptor beta chains drawn from one sample of a study of blood T cell repertoires in COVID-19. Sequencing was performed with immunoSEQ multiplex PCR; in TCRdb, only in-frame clones are kept and a portion is missing. The sample holds approximately 180,000 clones, roughly 89% seen once. The sample taken for sequencing was PBMCs or T cells enriched from blood (not recorded which). The receptors were gathered from a woman between 40 and 50 years old with acute COVID-19. Each CDR3 is given with its conserved first and last residue. Fields, in order: clone size, V gene, CDR3 protein. Part of the rows lack a size; the others show once, few, many or a class for expanded clones.

>-|TRBV29-1
CSVAYRGRDQPQHF
>-|TRBV6-5
CARIPTGFGNTIYF
>once|TRBV11-2
CASSLSDSTYNEQFF
>-|TRBV6-5
CASSYSRRTNTGELFF
>-|TRBV15
CATSRAGGLSSPLHF
>-|TRBV27
CATGGRGGEQFF
>-|TRBV23-1
CASSHPGTGGADTQYF
>-|TRBV27
CASSSNLNTEAFF
>few|TRBV5-3
CARKNGLAGGISYNEQFF
>-|TRBV29-1
CSVGGISGTSTDTQYF
>-|TRBV5-6
CASSPGLASHEQFF
>-|TRBV4-3
CASSQDLAASTDTQYF
>-|TRBV7-6
CASSISYGGDTQYF
>few|TRBV11-2
CASSNRLAGVVRKFF
>-|TRBV6-5
CASSLGASNYGYTF
>-|TRBV27
CASRHRGQNTGELFF
>-|TRBV14
CASSRGQGRMGGYTF
>once|TRBV28
CASSFPRPTNYGYTF
>-|TRBV7-2
CASSLGGIKNTEAFF
>-|TRBV19
CASRVTGGGGQPQHF
>-|TRBV7-9
CASSLEGPDTQYF
>once|TRBV6-5
CASSLQGMNTEAFF
>-|TRBV14
CASSHRGEKLFF
>-|TRBV18
CASSPLDRDYGYTF
>-|TRBV7-8
CASCKEEGISTEAFF
>-|TRBV2
CARSRTGRGDAGYTF
>once|TRBV24-1
CATSARAIRGKNTGELFF
>-|TRBV28
CASSLYSSSYNEQFF
>-|TRBV7-3
CASSKGGLGTDTQYF
>-|TRBV30
CAWMASYNSPLHF
>-|TRBV6-5
CASSYRGNNSPLHF
>-|TRBV4-2
CASSPRTSGKETQYF
>many|TRBV6-5
CASRLAGGNNEQFF
>few|TRBV18
CASSFGGVETQYF
>-|TRBV6-2/TRBV6-3
CASSSSFQRAYEQYF